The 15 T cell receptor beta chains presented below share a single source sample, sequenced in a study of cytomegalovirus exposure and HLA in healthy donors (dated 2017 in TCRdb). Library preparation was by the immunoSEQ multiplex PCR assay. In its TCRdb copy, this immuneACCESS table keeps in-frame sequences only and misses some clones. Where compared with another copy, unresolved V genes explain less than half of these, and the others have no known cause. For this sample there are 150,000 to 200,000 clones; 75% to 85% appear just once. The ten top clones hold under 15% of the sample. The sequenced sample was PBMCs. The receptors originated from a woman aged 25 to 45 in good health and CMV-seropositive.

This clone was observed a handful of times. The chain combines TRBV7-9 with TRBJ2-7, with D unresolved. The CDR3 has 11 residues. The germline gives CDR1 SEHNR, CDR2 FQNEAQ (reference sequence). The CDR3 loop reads CAVQDSYEQYF. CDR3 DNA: TGTGCTGTCCAGGATTCCTACGAGCAGTACTTC.

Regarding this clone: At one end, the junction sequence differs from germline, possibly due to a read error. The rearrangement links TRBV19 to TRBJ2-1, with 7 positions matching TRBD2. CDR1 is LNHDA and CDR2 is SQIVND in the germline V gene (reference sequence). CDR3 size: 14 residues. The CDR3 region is CASSMRERDIGTVF. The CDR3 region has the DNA TGTGCCAGTAGTATGCGGGAGCGTGACATAGGGACGGTCTTC.

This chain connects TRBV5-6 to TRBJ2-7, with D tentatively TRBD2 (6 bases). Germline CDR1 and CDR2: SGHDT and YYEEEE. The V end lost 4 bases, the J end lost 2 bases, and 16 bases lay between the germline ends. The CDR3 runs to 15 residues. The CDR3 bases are TGTGCCAGCAGCCGCGGGACTGGACCTCCCTACGAGCAGTACTTC. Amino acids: CASSRGTGPPYEQYF.

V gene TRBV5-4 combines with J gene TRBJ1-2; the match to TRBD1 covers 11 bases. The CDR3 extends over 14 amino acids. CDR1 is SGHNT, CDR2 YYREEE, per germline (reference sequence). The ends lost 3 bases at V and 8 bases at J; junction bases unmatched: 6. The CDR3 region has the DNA TGTGCCAGCAGCTACGGACAGGGGGCTGGAGGCTACACCTTC. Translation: CASSYGQGAGGYTF.

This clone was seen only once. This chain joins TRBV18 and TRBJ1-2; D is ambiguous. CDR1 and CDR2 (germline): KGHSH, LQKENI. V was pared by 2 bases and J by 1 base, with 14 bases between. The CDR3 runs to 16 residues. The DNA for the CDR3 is TGTGCCAGCTCACCATCCCCGGGAGCCCTTAACTATGGCTACACCTTC. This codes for CASSPSPGALNYGYTF. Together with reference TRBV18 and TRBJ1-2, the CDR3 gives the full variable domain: NAGVMQNPRHLVRRRGQEARLRCSPMKGHSHVYWYRQLPEEGLKFMVYLQKENIIDESGMPKERFSAEFPKEGPSILRIQQVVRGDSAAYFCASSPSPGALNYGYTFGSGTRLTVV.

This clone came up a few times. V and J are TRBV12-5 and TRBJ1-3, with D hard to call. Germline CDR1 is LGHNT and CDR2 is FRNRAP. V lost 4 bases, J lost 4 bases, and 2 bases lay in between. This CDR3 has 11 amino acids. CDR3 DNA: TGTGCTAGTGGTTCAGGAAACACCATATATTTT. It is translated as CASGSGNTIYF.

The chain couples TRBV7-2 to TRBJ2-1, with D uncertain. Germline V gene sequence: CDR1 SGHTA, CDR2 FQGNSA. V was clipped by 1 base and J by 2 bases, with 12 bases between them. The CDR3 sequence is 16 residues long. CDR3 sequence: CASSLVGQATYNEQFF. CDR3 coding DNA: TGTGCCAGCAGCTTAGTAGGCCAGGCTACCTACAATGAGCAGTTCTTC.

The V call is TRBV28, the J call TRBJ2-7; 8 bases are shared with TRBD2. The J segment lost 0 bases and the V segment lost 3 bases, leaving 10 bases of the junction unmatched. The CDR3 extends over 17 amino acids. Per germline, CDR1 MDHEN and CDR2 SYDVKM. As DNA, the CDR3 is TGTGCCAGCAGTTTGCCGGGGCTAGCGGGTTCCTCCTACGAGCAGTACTTC. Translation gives CASSLPGLAGSSYEQYF.

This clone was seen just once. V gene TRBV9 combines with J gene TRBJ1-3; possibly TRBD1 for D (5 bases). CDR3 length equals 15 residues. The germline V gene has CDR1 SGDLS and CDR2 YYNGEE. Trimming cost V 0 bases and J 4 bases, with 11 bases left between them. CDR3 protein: CASSVDGQQGNTIYF. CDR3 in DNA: TGTGCCAGCAGCGTAGACGGACAACAAGGAAACACCATATATTTT.

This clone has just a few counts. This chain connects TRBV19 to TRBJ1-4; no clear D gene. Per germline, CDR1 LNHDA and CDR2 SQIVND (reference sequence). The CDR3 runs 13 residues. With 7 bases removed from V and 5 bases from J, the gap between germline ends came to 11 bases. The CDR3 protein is CASKSGSNEKLFF. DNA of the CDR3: TGTGCCAGTAAGTCGGGGTCCAATGAAAAACTGTTTTTT.

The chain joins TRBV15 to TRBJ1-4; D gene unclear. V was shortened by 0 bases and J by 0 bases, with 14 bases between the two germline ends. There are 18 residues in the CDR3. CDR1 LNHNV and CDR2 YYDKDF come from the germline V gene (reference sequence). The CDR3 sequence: CATSRDKGRLATNEKLFF. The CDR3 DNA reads TGTGCCACCAGCAGAGATAAAGGCAGACTTGCAACTAATGAAAAACTGTTTTTT.

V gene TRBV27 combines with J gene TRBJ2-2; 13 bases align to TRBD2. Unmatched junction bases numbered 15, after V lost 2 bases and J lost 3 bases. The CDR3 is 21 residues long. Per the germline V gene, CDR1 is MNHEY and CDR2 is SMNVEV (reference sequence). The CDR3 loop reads CASSLSIGLAGAGPYTGELFF. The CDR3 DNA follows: TGTGCCAGCAGTTTAAGTATAGGACTAGCGGGAGCTGGACCGTACACCGGGGAGCTGTTTTTT.

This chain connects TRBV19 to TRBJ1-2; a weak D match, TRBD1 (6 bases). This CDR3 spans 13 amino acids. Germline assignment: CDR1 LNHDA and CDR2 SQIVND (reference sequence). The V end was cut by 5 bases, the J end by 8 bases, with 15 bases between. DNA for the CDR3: TGTGCCAGTAGTTCCCAGGGGCAAGGAGGCTACACCTTC. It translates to CASSSQGQGGYTF.

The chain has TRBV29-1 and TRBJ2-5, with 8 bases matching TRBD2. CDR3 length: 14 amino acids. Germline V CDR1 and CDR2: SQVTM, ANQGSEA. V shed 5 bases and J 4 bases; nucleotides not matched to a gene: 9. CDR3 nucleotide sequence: TGCAGCGTTCGTCGCGGGGGGCCAGCAGAGACCCAGTACTTC. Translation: CSVRRGGPAETQYF.

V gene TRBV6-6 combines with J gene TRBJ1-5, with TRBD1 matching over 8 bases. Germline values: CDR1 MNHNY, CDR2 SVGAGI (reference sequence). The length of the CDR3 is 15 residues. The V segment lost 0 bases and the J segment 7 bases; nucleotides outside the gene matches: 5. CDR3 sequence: CASSYSQGAEQPQHF. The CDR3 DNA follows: TGTGCCAGCAGTTACTCCCAGGGGGCTGAACAGCCCCAGCATTTT.